A single TCR beta chain is shown here with its context. This record comes from a study of blood T cell repertoires in COVID-19. Assignment of participants to cohorts was predicated upon participant-reported clinical history. Method: immunoSEQ multiplex PCR; TCRdb's copy keeps in-frame clones and lacks some. Altogether a few hundred thousand clones are present, roughly 89% being singletons, with the ten largest covering 3.5% to 4.5%. CDR3 length: 14 residues. Germline V CDR1 and CDR2: SGHKS, YYEKEE (reference sequence). Trimming cost V 0 bases and J 5 bases; bases outside gene matches: 3. This sequence joins TRBV5-5 and TRBJ2-7, with 9 bases aligning to TRBD1. This sequence originates from a woman under 30 with acute COVID-19. The sequenced sample consisted of PBMCs or T cells enriched from blood (not recorded which). The CDR3 DNA is TGTGCCAGCAGCTTGGAAGGGACAGGGAACGAGCAGTACTTC. Protein: CASSLEGTGNEQYF. Combining the CDR3 with reference TRBV5-5 and TRBJ2-7 gives the whole variable domain DAGVTQSPTHLIKTRGQQVTLRCSPISGHKSVSWYQQVLGQGPQFIFQYYEKEERGRGNFPDRFSARQFPNYSSELNVNALLLGDSALYLCASSLEGTGNEQYFGPGTRLTVT.